This T cell receptor beta chain was retrieved from a study of shared clonotypes between healthy human individuals (dated by TCRdb to the early 2020s). About the full investigation: Two women and a few men aged 18 to 49 years were included in the cohort. The study deeply sequenced blood TCR repertoires of five healthy adults to estimate repertoire size and the extent of clonotype sharing between individuals. To increase sequencing depth and limit assay-specific biases, different laboratories used diverse techniques to prepare libraries and sequence TCR repertoires. Between about 0.94 and 8.9 billion PBMCs per donor were obtained by leukapheresis.

Using the deep immunoSEQ assay, multiplex PCR amplified TCR CDR3 regions from genomic DNA. Extracted genomic DNA from each cell subset was spread evenly across all wells of several immunoSEQ 96-well plates, with each plate serving as a replicate. For unsorted PBMC, about 300 ng of genomic DNA, equivalent to around 30,000 T cell genomes, went into each replicate PCR. Ten immunoSEQ deep assay plates were used to sequence the unsorted PBMC genomic DNA. Purified libraries were quantified with a Qubit 3.0 fluorometer, sized on a Bioanalyzer 2100, and re-quantified with the KAPA Library Quantification kit. Every immunoSEQ 96-well plate was sequenced on a dedicated single-read 150-cycle Illumina NextSeq 550 flow cell. Per the source publication's procedure: Because only junctional sequences without quality scores were contained in the immunoSEQ output, filtering matching that applied to full-length reads could not be performed. To assign V/J genes and CDR3, sequences were annotated against IMGT germline references using PyIR, a Python wrapper for IgBLAST v1.9. Reads were filtered out if the reads had weak V/J assignments (E-value above 1e-6), no CDR3, stop codons, out-of-frame junctions, or ambiguous translated residues. A V3J clonotype was defined by an identical inferred V gene, J gene, and CDR3 amino acid sequence. Percentage overlap between repertoires was computed as shared unique clonotypes divided by the size of the smaller repertoire. Repertoire richness was assessed with RTK rarefaction, the Chao1 estimator, and Recon v2.1 estimates of unobserved clonotypes. Held by TCRdb, this immuneACCESS table contains in-frame sequences only and omits some clones. Under half of the omission traces to an unresolved V gene where checked; the cause of the rest is unknown. V and J calls and clone size are copied from that table; D and trimming were computed from the DNA. This sample comprises hundreds of thousands of clones, around three quarters of them detected only once. In total, the top ten clones hold 12% of the sample.

Donors were healthy HIV-negative adults with no recently reported acute infections or vaccinations. Every donor was a Caucasian adult residing in Nashville, Tennessee, USA. For unsorted samples, roughly 81 million PBMCs were counted and genomic DNA was extracted with the QIAamp DNA Blood Mini kit. Blood was obtained by leukapheresis, after which PBMCs were separated by Ficoll-Histopaque density gradient centrifugation and cryopreserved in liquid nitrogen vapor phase. The CDR3 spans 15 residues, from the cysteine through the phenylalanine. Only the CDR3 DNA is retained, 45 bases long and in frame from the first base. From a lookup of the germline V gene, CDR1 and CDR2 are SGHTA and FQGTGA. What the work shows at the level of the full study, not this receptor alone: Sampling was restricted to blood, and TCR repertoires in tissues likely differ from the TCR repertoires found in blood. Because the study included a small number of donors, the genetic and exposure-history diversity represented was limited. Pairwise subsampling led to the expectation that sequencing depth would affect the degree of clonotype sharing among donors.

Comments on this clone: Its antigen has not been determined. No base-level quality is on record; no much larger clone is a single base apart.

The sequence joins TRBV7-3 to TRBJ2-5, and possibly TRBD2, on 5 matching bases. Near its end, the DNA agrees better with TRBJ2-7, so the J call may be wrong. This TCR derives from a woman between 40 and 50 years old in good health. Some clones in this sample may be carry-over from other donors' samples. Sequencing was performed on PBMCs. The CDR3 region has the sequence CASSLHGGSSYEQYF. Read as DNA, the sequence is TGTGCCAGCAGCTTACATGGAGGAAGCTCCTACGAGCAGTACTTC.